Listed below are T cell receptor beta chains from one sample, sequenced in a study of T cell responses to AZD1222 COVID-19 vaccine. Measured with immunoSEQ multiplex PCR; TCRdb has only the in-frame clones, and not every one. The sample lists some 150,000 clones; around 92% were seen once. The sample was peripheral blood, taken on day 0 of AZD1222 vaccination. The receptors stem from an adult in good health. Each CDR3 is given with its conserved first and last residue. D genes are given only for firm matches. Rows may omit the clone size; those that give it use once, few, many or a size class.

cdr3_aa cdr3_nt clone_size d_call j_call v_call
CASSLNYEQYF TGTGCCAGCAGTTTGAACTACGAGCAGTACTTC . . TRBJ2-7 TRBV12-3/TRBV12-4
CASSHLAGGPLETQYF TGCGCCAGCAGCCATCTAGCGGGAGGGCCTTTGGAGACCCAGTACTTC . TRBD2 TRBJ2-5 TRBV4-3
CATQNTGRQETQYF TGTGCCACGCAAAATACGGGGCGACAAGAGACCCAGTACTTC once . TRBJ2-5 TRBV5-6
CASSPGHSNTEAFF TGTGCCAGCAGCCCCGGTCATTCGAACACTGAAGCTTTCTTT . . TRBJ1-1 TRBV7-2
CASSLRGPHNYGYTF TGTGCCAGCAGTCTCAGGGGTCCTCATAACTATGGCTACACCTTC . . TRBJ1-2 TRBV27
CASRLTGASAGTQYF TGTGCCAGCAGACTTACAGGGGCGTCCGCAGGGACCCAGTACTTC . TRBD1 TRBJ2-5 TRBV28
CASRAGGYEKLFF TGTGCCAGCAGGGCCGGGGGCTATGAAAAACTGTTTTTT . . TRBJ1-4 TRBV28
CASSLQIGGATNEKLFF TGTGCCAGCAGCTTACAGATAGGGGGGGCAACTAATGAAAAACTGTTTTTT . . TRBJ1-4 TRBV7-8
CASSLTSYEQYF TGTGCCAGCAGTTTAACGTCCTACGAGCAGTACTTC few . TRBJ2-7 TRBV28
CSARPLYEQYF TGCAGTGCACGCCCCCTCTACGAGCAGTACTTC few . TRBJ2-7 TRBV20-1